The sequence of this T cell receptor beta chain was determined in a study of cytomegalovirus exposure and HLA in healthy donors. CDR1 is MNHNY and CDR2 is SVGAGI in the germline V gene (reference sequence). CDR3 size: 12 residues. Trimming removed 2 bases at V and 10 bases at J, with 9 bases between. This clone was counted a few times. PCR used 60 Vbeta primers and 13 Jbeta primers. Measured with immunoSEQ multiplex PCR; TCRdb has only the in-frame clones, and not every one. The sample carries 160,000 or so clones, approximately 80% recorded once. Sequenced: PBMCs. V gene TRBV6-6 combines with J gene TRBJ2-1; possible D gene TRBD2, 5 bases. This sequence originates from a woman younger than 30 in good health and CMV-seronegative. The CDR3 reads CASSYHRGEQFF. The CDR3 DNA is TGTGCCAGCAGTTACCATCGCGGGGAGCAGTTCTTC.